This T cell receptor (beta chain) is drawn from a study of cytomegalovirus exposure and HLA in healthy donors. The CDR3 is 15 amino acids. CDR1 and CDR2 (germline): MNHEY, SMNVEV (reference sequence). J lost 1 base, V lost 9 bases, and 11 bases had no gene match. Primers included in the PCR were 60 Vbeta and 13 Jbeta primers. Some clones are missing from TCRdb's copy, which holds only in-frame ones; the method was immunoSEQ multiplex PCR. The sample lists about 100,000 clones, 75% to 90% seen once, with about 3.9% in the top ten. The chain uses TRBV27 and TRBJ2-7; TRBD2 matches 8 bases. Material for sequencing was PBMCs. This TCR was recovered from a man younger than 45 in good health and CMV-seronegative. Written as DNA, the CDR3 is TGTGCCAGTAAGGTATCAGCGGGAGTTTCCTACGAGCAGTACTTC. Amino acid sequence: CASKVSAGVSYEQYF.